These T cell receptor beta chains were read from a single sample in a study of blood T cell repertoires in COVID-19. Profiled with immunoSEQ multiplex PCR; TCRdb holds only in-frame clones, not every one. The sample carries roughly 250,000 clones, around 83% recorded once. Sequences were obtained from peripheral blood. The receptors here all came from a woman aged 80 or older with acute or convalescent COVID-19. The CDR3 runs from the conserved cysteine through the conserved F or W. Fields, in order: V gene, clone size, J gene, D gene, CDR3 DNA, CDR3 protein. D genes are given only for firm matches. Not every row has a clone size; where given, it reads once, few, many or a size class.

v_call: TRBV6-5
clone_size: NA
j_call: TRBJ1-6
d_call: TRBD1
cdr3_nt: TGTGCCAGCAGTAGACAGGGTGAAAATTCACCCCTCCACTTT
cdr3_aa: CASSRQGENSPLHF

v_call: TRBV5-5
clone_size: NA
j_call: TRBJ1-2
d_call: NA
cdr3_nt: TGTGCCAGCAGCTTGGCCGGGAATCCAAACTATGGCTACACCTTC
cdr3_aa: CASSLAGNPNYGYTF

v_call: TRBV18
clone_size: NA
j_call: TRBJ1-1
d_call: NA
cdr3_nt: TGTGCCAGCTCACCGGGCAGGTCCACTGAAGCTTTCTTT
cdr3_aa: CASSPGRSTEAFF

v_call: TRBV7-9
clone_size: NA
j_call: TRBJ2-5
d_call: TRBD1
cdr3_nt: TGTGCCAGCAGCTTAAGGACAGGGGTGGGACAAGAGACCCAGTACTTC
cdr3_aa: CASSLRTGVGQETQYF

v_call: TRBV7-3
clone_size: NA
j_call: TRBJ1-2
d_call: NA
cdr3_nt: TGTGCCAGCAGCTCAAGGGAGGGATACATGACCTTC
cdr3_aa: CASSSREGYMTF

v_call: TRBV20-1
clone_size: NA
j_call: TRBJ2-5
d_call: TRBD2
cdr3_nt: TGCAGTGCTAGTGCTGCGGGGGTTTTAGAGACCCAGTACTTC
cdr3_aa: CSASAAGVLETQYF

v_call: TRBV18
clone_size: NA
j_call: TRBJ1-5
d_call: NA
cdr3_nt: TGTGCCAGCTCAGCTGGGCCGGATCAGCCCCAGCATTTT
cdr3_aa: CASSAGPDQPQHF

v_call: TRBV5-5
clone_size: NA
j_call: TRBJ2-6
d_call: NA
cdr3_nt: TGTGCCAGCAGCTTGTTTGCGGGGCCCTCTGGGGCCAACGTCCTGACTTTC
cdr3_aa: CASSLFAGPSGANVLTF

v_call: TRBV6-5
clone_size: few
j_call: TRBJ1-1
d_call: NA
cdr3_nt: TGTGCCAGTGGCTTTGGTGGGAACACTGAAGCTTTCTTT
cdr3_aa: CASGFGGNTEAFF

v_call: TRBV3-1/TRBV3-2
clone_size: NA
j_call: TRBJ1-2
d_call: NA
cdr3_nt: TGTGCCAGCAGCCTAACAGGTCTCGCCTATGGCTACACCTTC
cdr3_aa: CASSLTGLAYGYTF

v_call: TRBV5-1
clone_size: NA
j_call: TRBJ1-5
d_call: NA
cdr3_nt: TGCGCCAGCTCCCCGGGAACGGGGAGCAATCAGCCCCAGCATTTT
cdr3_aa: CASSPGTGSNQPQHF

v_call: TRBV2
clone_size: NA
j_call: TRBJ1-2
d_call: NA
cdr3_nt: TGTGCCAGCAGTGAATACCCCCCCCTATCGGGAATGGGCTATGGCTACACCTTC
cdr3_aa: CASSEYPPLSGMGYGYTF

v_call: TRBV5-1
clone_size: few
j_call: TRBJ1-6
d_call: TRBD1
cdr3_nt: TGCGCCAGCAGCCCGGCAAGGGACAGCTATAATTCACCCCTCCACTTT
cdr3_aa: CASSPARDSYNSPLHF

v_call: TRBV5-1
clone_size: few
j_call: TRBJ2-3
d_call: TRBD2
cdr3_nt: TGCGCCAGCAGCCTATCCGCGGGGGGCACAGATACGCAGTATTTT
cdr3_aa: CASSLSAGGTDTQYF

v_call: TRBV7-2
clone_size: NA
j_call: TRBJ2-1
d_call: NA
cdr3_nt: TGTGCCAGCAGCTTGGACCCAGGGCACGGTGAGCAGTTCTTC
cdr3_aa: CASSLDPGHGEQFF

v_call: TRBV5-1
clone_size: NA
j_call: TRBJ2-5
d_call: TRBD1
cdr3_nt: TGCGCCAGCAGTTTGACAGGGGGGGAGACCCAGTACTTC
cdr3_aa: CASSLTGGETQYF

v_call: TRBV28
clone_size: NA
j_call: TRBJ1-2
d_call: NA
cdr3_nt: TGTGCCAGCAGGCCCGGGACTAGCTATGGCTACACCTTC
cdr3_aa: CASRPGTSYGYTF

v_call: TRBV5-1
clone_size: NA
j_call: TRBJ1-5
d_call: NA
cdr3_nt: TGCGCCAGCAGCCCGGGGTTAGGACTCCATAGCAATCAGCCCCAGCATTTT
cdr3_aa: CASSPGLGLHSNQPQHF

v_call: TRBV5-8
clone_size: few
j_call: TRBJ1-5
d_call: NA
cdr3_nt: TGTGCCAGCAGCGCTCGATTCCACAGGACGCGGAGCAATCAGCCCCAGCATTTT
cdr3_aa: CASSARFHRTRSNQPQHF

v_call: TRBV20-1
clone_size: few
j_call: TRBJ1-5
d_call: NA
cdr3_nt: TGCAGTGCTAGTGGCCCTGCACTAAGCGATCAGCCCCAGCATTTT
cdr3_aa: CSASGPALSDQPQHF

v_call: TRBV4-1
clone_size: once
j_call: TRBJ2-7
d_call: NA
cdr3_nt: TGCGCCAGCAGCCAAGTCGGAGGGGAGTCCTACGAGCAGTACTTC
cdr3_aa: CASSQVGGESYEQYF

v_call: TRBV5-1
clone_size: NA
j_call: TRBJ2-1
d_call: NA
cdr3_nt: TGCGCCAGCAGCTTTGCAGGGGAATCCTACAATGAGCAGTTCTTC
cdr3_aa: CASSFAGESYNEQFF

v_call: TRBV10-2
clone_size: NA
j_call: TRBJ1-2
d_call: TRBD1
cdr3_nt: TGCGCCAGCAGTGAGTCGGGACAGGCGCCTTTCTATGGCTACACCTTC
cdr3_aa: CASSESGQAPFYGYTF

v_call: TRBV19
clone_size: NA
j_call: TRBJ1-2
d_call: TRBD1
cdr3_nt: TGTGCCAGTAGTACCACAACAGGGGTTGGTGGCTACACCTTC
cdr3_aa: CASSTTTGVGGYTF

v_call: TRBV5-1
clone_size: NA
j_call: TRBJ2-1
d_call: TRBD2
cdr3_nt: TGCGCCAGCAGCTTAGGTCCGCCGGGGGGGCCAAATGAGCAGTTCTTC
cdr3_aa: CASSLGPPGGPNEQFF

v_call: TRBV2
clone_size: NA
j_call: TRBJ1-1
d_call: NA
cdr3_nt: TGTGCCAGCACCGCAACAGAAGTCACTGAAGCTTTCTTT
cdr3_aa: CASTATEVTEAFF

v_call: TRBV10-3
clone_size: NA
j_call: TRBJ1-3
d_call: TRBD1
cdr3_nt: TGTGCCATCACAGGGGGTGGAAACACCATATATTTT
cdr3_aa: CAITGGGNTIYF

v_call: TRBV5-1
clone_size: NA
j_call: TRBJ2-1
d_call: NA
cdr3_nt: TGCGCCAGCAGCCTGGGGGCCGGGGGGAAAGTGAATGAGCAGTTCTTC
cdr3_aa: CASSLGAGGKVNEQFF

v_call: TRBV28
clone_size: few
j_call: TRBJ1-4
d_call: NA
cdr3_nt: TGTGCCAGCAGTTTATACAGAGAGGAAAAACTGTTTTTT
cdr3_aa: CASSLYREEKLFF

v_call: TRBV5-4
clone_size: NA
j_call: TRBJ2-5
d_call: NA
cdr3_nt: TGTGCCAGCAGCCCTCCGGCGGGGCGGACGGAGACCCAGTACTTC
cdr3_aa: CASSPPAGRTETQYF

v_call: TRBV4-1
clone_size: NA
j_call: TRBJ2-6
d_call: NA
cdr3_nt: TGCGCCAGCAGCCAAGATCAGGTTCAACCCTCTGGGGCCAACGTCCTGACTTTC
cdr3_aa: CASSQDQVQPSGANVLTF

v_call: TRBV12-3/TRBV12-4
clone_size: NA
j_call: TRBJ1-3
d_call: NA
cdr3_nt: TGTGCCAGCAGTACGGAGGACACCATATATTTT
cdr3_aa: CASSTEDTIYF

v_call: TRBV11-3
clone_size: NA
j_call: TRBJ2-1
d_call: TRBD2
cdr3_nt: TGTGCCAGCAGCTTAGCTAGCGGGCGCGAGCAGTTCTTC
cdr3_aa: CASSLASGREQFF

v_call: TRBV7-9
clone_size: few
j_call: TRBJ2-7
d_call: NA
cdr3_nt: TGTGCCAGCAGCTTAGTCGGGATGGGCTCCTACGAGCAGTACTTC
cdr3_aa: CASSLVGMGSYEQYF

v_call: TRBV28
clone_size: medium-sized
j_call: TRBJ2-7
d_call: TRBD1
cdr3_nt: TGTGCCAGCAGTTTAAGTCTCAGGGGGCCGTGGGAGCAGTACTTC
cdr3_aa: CASSLSLRGPWEQYF

v_call: TRBV5-1
clone_size: few
j_call: TRBJ1-1
d_call: NA
cdr3_nt: TGCGCCAGCAGCGGACGAACAGGAGCCTACACTGAAGCTTTCTTT
cdr3_aa: CASSGRTGAYTEAFF

v_call: TRBV7-9
clone_size: NA
j_call: TRBJ1-2
d_call: NA
cdr3_nt: TGTGCCAGCAGCTTCAAACAGGGTGATGGCTACACCTTC
cdr3_aa: CASSFKQGDGYTF

v_call: TRBV18
clone_size: NA
j_call: TRBJ1-5
d_call: NA
cdr3_nt: TGTGCCAGCTCACCACGAGGAAATCAGCCCCAGCATTTT
cdr3_aa: CASSPRGNQPQHF

v_call: TRBV7-3
clone_size: NA
j_call: TRBJ2-1
d_call: TRBD2
cdr3_nt: TGTGCCAGCAGCTATAGCGGGGGGAACAATGAGCAGTTCTTC
cdr3_aa: CASSYSGGNNEQFF

v_call: TRBV5-1
clone_size: NA
j_call: TRBJ1-5
d_call: TRBD1
cdr3_nt: TGCGCCAGCAGCAAGGACAGGGGGGATCAGCCCCAGCATTTT
cdr3_aa: CASSKDRGDQPQHF

v_call: TRBV19
clone_size: once
j_call: TRBJ2-5
d_call: TRBD1
cdr3_nt: TGTGCCAGTAGTGTAGGGACAGCTCAAGAGACCCAGTACTTC
cdr3_aa: CASSVGTAQETQYF

v_call: TRBV5-1
clone_size: NA
j_call: TRBJ1-6
d_call: NA
cdr3_nt: TGCGCCAGCAGCTTGGAAGGGGTAGGCTCACCCCTCCACTTT
cdr3_aa: CASSLEGVGSPLHF

v_call: TRBV6-1
clone_size: NA
j_call: TRBJ2-7
d_call: NA
cdr3_nt: TGTGCCAGCAGTGAAGCGCTCGGTCAGGGGGGCGAGCAGTACTTC
cdr3_aa: CASSEALGQGGEQYF

v_call: TRBV15
clone_size: NA
j_call: TRBJ2-7
d_call: NA
cdr3_nt: TGTGCCACCAGCAGAGCTCAGGGTGACGAGCAGTACTTC
cdr3_aa: CATSRAQGDEQYF

v_call: TRBV5-1
clone_size: NA
j_call: TRBJ2-1
d_call: TRBD1
cdr3_nt: TGCGCCAGCACTACTCTGGGGGACAGGGGATCCTACAATGAGCAGTTCTTC
cdr3_aa: CASTTLGDRGSYNEQFF

v_call: TRBV5-1
clone_size: few
j_call: TRBJ1-4
d_call: NA
cdr3_nt: TGCGCCAGCAGCTTGCGTCCGGGTTCGGGGGATGAAAAACTGTTTTTT
cdr3_aa: CASSLRPGSGDEKLFF

v_call: TRBV3-1/TRBV3-2
clone_size: NA
j_call: TRBJ2-2
d_call: NA
cdr3_nt: TGTGCCAGCAGCCGGTTGTCGGGGGCCGGGGAGCTGTTTTTT
cdr3_aa: CASSRLSGAGELFF

v_call: TRBV28
clone_size: few
j_call: TRBJ2-1
d_call: NA
cdr3_nt: TGTGCCAGCAGTTCCCACACAGGGAGCTCCTACAATGAGCAGTTCTTC
cdr3_aa: CASSSHTGSSYNEQFF

v_call: TRBV27
clone_size: NA
j_call: TRBJ1-3
d_call: NA
cdr3_nt: TGTGCCAGCAGTCCCGCCTTGAAAGAGGCTAATACAGGGAACACCATATATTTT
cdr3_aa: CASSPALKEANTGNTIYF

v_call: TRBV19
clone_size: NA
j_call: TRBJ2-7
d_call: NA
cdr3_nt: TGTGCCAGTAGTACTACCCGGCGGGGATTAGACTACGAGCAGTACTTC
cdr3_aa: CASSTTRRGLDYEQYF

v_call: TRBV28
clone_size: NA
j_call: TRBJ1-5
d_call: TRBD1
cdr3_nt: TGTGCCAGCAGATCCGGGACAGGGGTCAATCAGCCCCAGCATTTT
cdr3_aa: CASRSGTGVNQPQHF